Sequencing of this T cell receptor (beta chain) was carried out in a study of T cell repertoires in cytomegalovirus infection (dated by TCRdb to the late 2010s). Turning to the overall study: The peptide stimulations were aimed at well-studied HLA-B-restricted epitopes as well as recently identified HLA-C-restricted CMV epitopes, whose presentation resists viral immunomodulation. Donor HLA type was relevant to the analysis, as public TCR beta signatures indicated carriage of CMV infection together with the matching HLA type.

A note on this clonotype: The specificity of this receptor is unknown. One base away there is no much larger clone; base qualities are not given.

Study-wide findings and limitations: In the ex vivo response, HLA-C-restricted CMV-specific TCR beta clonotypes were dominant, and in two of eight donors the single most frequent clonotype came from this HLA-C-restricted group. Cumulative frequency of public TCR beta family members discriminated carriers of CMV infection plus the relevant HLA type in this cohort and an independent approximately 340-donor cohort.

These reads were obtained on an Illumina HiSeq 1500. TCRdb ran its own pipeline on the public reads, namely fastp trimming at Q25 and MiXCR clone calling, and kept in-frame beta chains. Records with the same CDR3 protein are collapsed into one entry carrying the most frequent genes and DNA. This sample comprises hundreds of thousands of distinct CDR3 sequences, more than 25% of them detected only once. The ten largest clones capture around 15% of the sample. This specimen's treatment or condition label, per the study, means: in vitro stimulation with specific CMV peptide epitopes to enrich CMV-specific T cells. The receptor was isolated from a human donor in good health (CMV status not recorded). Some clones in this sample may be carry-over from other donors' samples. This material consisted of cultured CD8+ T cells from PBMCs, taken from culture after CMV antigen stimulation.

The CDR3 region reads CASSLVPSGTEAFF. The sequenced DNA: TGTGCCAGCAGCTTGGTGCCAAGTGGAACTGAAGCTTTCTTT. In this chain, TRBV6-2 or TRBV6-3 is recombined with TRBJ1-1; the D segment cannot be called with confidence. Based on the germline V gene, the CDR1 and CDR2 sequences are MNHEY and SVGEGT. V is shortened by 6 bases, J by 5 bases, and the region joining them spans 16 bases. The CDR3 runs 14 residues from the cysteine to the phenylalanine. Just the 42-base CDR3 DNA is kept, in frame starting at base 1.